These 18 T cell receptor beta chains were sequenced from one sample in a study of shared clonotypes between healthy human individuals. Assay: immunoSEQ multiplex PCR; the TCRdb copy retains only in-frame clones and omits some. The sample includes about 820,000 clones, 80% to 95% of them seen just once. Naive CD8 isolation took CD45RO-negative cells positively selected for CCR7 and excluded terminally differentiated effector memory CD45RA+ cells. The sequenced sample was naive CD8+ T cells sorted from blood. The receptors stem from a man younger than 40 in good health.

The V call is TRBV28, the J call TRBJ2-3, with TRBD2 identical over 11 bases. Germline V gene lookup returns CDR1 MDHEN and CDR2 SYDVKM. The V segment lost 6 bases and the J segment 4 bases; nucleotides outside the gene matches: 6. The CDR3 contains 15 residues. CDR3 coding DNA: TGTGCCAGCAGCGCCCTAGCGGGAGGTTCAGATACGCAGTATTTT. Residues: CASSALAGGSDTQYF.

V is TRBV27 and J is TRBJ2-1, with TRBD2 as a possible D gene (6 bases). This CDR3 region has 15 residues. V was trimmed by 1 base and J by 2 bases, leaving 9 bases between them. The germline CDR1 and CDR2 sequences are MNHEY and SMNVEV (reference sequence). CDR3 in amino acids: CASSLLPSAYNEQFF. The CDR3 DNA reads as TGTGCCAGCAGTTTATTGCCTAGCGCCTACAATGAGCAGTTCTTC.

The chain has TRBV6-1 and TRBJ1-5; tentatively, D is TRBD1 (5 bases). In germline, CDR1 is MNHNS, CDR2 SASEGT. Trimming removed 3 bases at V and 0 bases at J, with 9 bases between. The CDR3 runs to 15 residues. CDR3 loop: CASSDRRVSNQPQHF. The DNA of the CDR3 is TGTGCCAGCAGTGACCGCAGGGTTAGCAATCAGCCCCAGCATTTT.

This clone was observed a handful of times. Different DNA sequences within this sample yield the same CDR3. J is TRBJ2-7 and V is TRBV9; no clear D. Germline CDR1 and CDR2: SGDLS and YYNGEE. The V end was cut by 3 bases, the J end by 5 bases, with 3 bases between. This CDR3 is built from 10 residues. The DNA for the CDR3 is TGTGCCAGCAGCGGAGACGAGCAGTACTTC. Translation gives CASSGDEQYF.

The chain has TRBV5-6 and TRBJ2-3, with 7 positions matching TRBD1. V lost 1 base to trimming and J lost 12 bases; unmatched junction nucleotides: 5. Germline CDR1 is SGHDT and CDR2 is YYEEEE. This CDR3 is 12 amino acids long. CDR3 sequence: CASSLSWTGQYF. The CDR3 nucleotides are TGTGCCAGCAGCTTGTCTTGGACAGGACAGTATTTT.

The gene calls are TRBV7-9 and TRBJ1-1, with 10 bases matching TRBD1. The CDR3 covers 15 residues. CDR1 SEHNR and CDR2 FQNEAQ come from the germline V gene (reference sequence). Germline trimming cut 3 bases from V and 4 bases from J; bases unmatched to any gene: 5. In DNA form, the CDR3 reads TGTGCCAGCAGCTTGACAGGGGGCAGGGTCACTGAAGCTTTCTTT. Translating gives CASSLTGGRVTEAFF.

The chain is built from TRBV4-3 and TRBJ2-1; 9 bases are shared with TRBD1. V shed 3 bases and J 1 base; nucleotides not matched to a gene: 4. Germline lookup yields CDR1 LGHNA and CDR2 YSLEER. The CDR3 contains 16 residues. The DNA for the CDR3 is TGCGCCAGCAGCCAGTCACAGGGGGCTTCCTACAATGAGCAGTTCTTC. Its translation is CASSQSQGASYNEQFF.

The chain employs TRBV19 and TRBJ2-3; D remains unclear. The CDR3 covers 13 residues. V lost 4 bases and J 0 bases, leaving 5 bases between the germline ends. CDR1 is LNHDA and CDR2 is SQIVND in the germline V gene (reference sequence). CDR3 amino acids: CASSKASTDTQYF. CDR3 nucleotide sequence: TGTGCCAGTAGTAAGGCGAGCACAGATACGCAGTATTTT.

This chain joins TRBV6-1 and TRBJ2-2, with D maybe TRBD1 (6 bases). Trimming took off 8 bases at V and 0 bases at J, with 13 bases between the two ends. This CDR3 contains 15 residues. CDR1 is MNHNS, CDR2 SASEGT, per germline. CDR3 sequence (DNA): TGTGCCAGCCAAGGACAGAGCGCGAACACCGGGGAGCTGTTTTTT. As protein: CASQGQSANTGELFF.

The rearrangement links TRBV27 to TRBJ2-6; D is uncertain. CDR1 is MNHEY, CDR2 SMNVEV, per germline (reference sequence). V was pared by 5 bases and J by 0 bases, with 5 bases between. The length of the CDR3 is 14 residues. For the CDR3, the DNA is TGTGCCAGCAGTCTGAACTCTGGGGCCAACGTCCTGACTTTC. This sequence encodes CASSLNSGANVLTF.

The chain couples TRBV29-1 to TRBJ2-5; 8 bases are a match to TRBD1. The germline CDR1 and CDR2 sequences are SQVTM and ANQGSEA. CDR3 size: 15 residues. The V gene end was trimmed by 4 bases and the J gene end by 5 bases; junction bases not matched to a gene: 12. The CDR3 nucleotides are TGCAGCGTTGGCCCTTGGATACAGGGGGAGGAGACCCAGTACTTC. This encodes CSVGPWIQGEETQYF.

This chain connects TRBV7-9 to TRBJ2-7; 13 bases are shared with TRBD2. The V and J ends lost 6 bases and 3 bases, in that order; junction bases with no gene match: 8. Germline V gives CDR1 SEHNR, CDR2 FQNEAQ (reference sequence). The CDR3 has 16 amino acids. The CDR3 DNA reads as TGTGCCAGCAGTGGGACTAGCGGGGTTAAAATCTACGAGCAGTACTTC. This sequence encodes CASSGTSGVKIYEQYF.

The J gene is TRBJ1-2, the V gene TRBV7-8; TRBD1 might be the D (6 bases). The CDR3 extends over 16 amino acids. The V and J ends lost 5 bases and 2 bases respectively, with 18 bases between them. Germline V gene sequence: CDR1 SGHVS, CDR2 FQNEAQ. The CDR3 coding sequence is TGTGCCAGCAGCCGAAAAAGAGGACAGCTCAACTATGGCTACACCTTC. Protein sequence: CASSRKRGQLNYGYTF.

The rearrangement links TRBV19 to TRBJ1-1; D not certain. The CDR3 runs to 15 residues. V was clipped by 1 base and J by 0 bases, with 9 bases between them. Germline CDR1 is LNHDA and CDR2 is SQIVND (reference sequence). The CDR3 loop is CASSIGSALNTEAFF. The CDR3, as DNA: TGTGCCAGTAGTATAGGATCGGCTTTGAACACTGAAGCTTTCTTT.

The V call is TRBV29-1, the J call TRBJ2-1; 7 bases are shared with TRBD1. The V segment lost 5 bases and the J segment 4 bases; nucleotides outside the gene matches: 11. The CDR3 runs to 15 residues. Germline values: CDR1 SQVTM, CDR2 ANQGSEA. The CDR3 sequence: CSVQSGTVSYNEQFF. The CDR3 DNA is TGCAGCGTTCAGTCCGGGACAGTGTCTTACAATGAGCAGTTCTTC.

The J gene is TRBJ2-7, the V gene TRBV9; unclear D gene. Germline values: CDR1 SGDLS, CDR2 YYNGEE. Between the trimmed V and J ends, which lost 4 bases and 4 bases, there was a span of 12 bases. The CDR3 loop spans 13 amino acids. The CDR3 protein is CASSFGLFYEQYF. CDR3 sequence (DNA): TGTGCCAGCAGCTTCGGCCTGTTTTACGAGCAGTACTTC.

The rearrangement links TRBV28 to TRBJ2-7; D unclear. The CDR3 sequence is 12 residues long. The V gene lost 5 bases and the J gene lost 7 bases, with 12 bases spanning the gap. CDR1 MDHEN and CDR2 SYDVKM come from the germline V gene. The DNA of the CDR3 is TGTGCCAGCAGTCGACCTTCATGGGAGCAGTACTTC. This translates into CASSRPSWEQYF.

V is TRBV27 and J is TRBJ1-2; no clear D gene. The CDR3 has 13 amino acids. The germline V gene encodes CDR1 MNHEY and CDR2 SMNVEV (reference sequence). With 0 bases removed from V and 6 bases from J, the gap between germline ends came to 8 bases. The CDR3 DNA follows: TGTGCCAGCAGTTTATCGGCAGGAGATGGCTACACCTTC. Protein product: CASSLSAGDGYTF.